This note documents a single T cell receptor beta chain sequence. The table lists this clonotype with many counts. The clone's antigen remains unknown. Base qualities are not at hand, and no much larger clone is one base apart. Library preparation used PCR. Sequencing used an Illumina HiSeq 4000. Bulk TCR libraries were prepared as previously described, using TCR primers listed in Table S5. The Qiagen AllPrep DNA/RNA kit was used to purify total RNA. Reads from multiple sequencing runs of the same library were pooled before analysis. The source study handled its data this way. Reads were retained only if their TCR constant sequence matched exactly, and those retained reads were trimmed to 150 nt and grouped according to their 12-nt molecular barcodes. Reads in each barcode group were sub-clustered using a 15% Levenshtein threshold, and a quality-weighted consensus sequence was built for each RNA molecule. Non-functional sequences were discarded, and so were lower-count sequences lying one edit away from another sequence. Based on a fit of two negative binomial distributions, barcode sub-clusters having less than 20% of the maximum read count were discarded. In-frame beta chains were kept once TCRdb had trimmed the public reads at Q25 with fastp and called clones with MiXCR. A single entry per CDR3 protein holds the most common genes and DNA from its merged rows. Clone size and V and J calls follow TCRdb, not the original study. The sample data list about 640,000 distinct CDR3 sequences, and 20% of these were observed just once. Jointly, the top ten make up roughly 0.85% of the sample.

Libraries of naive CD8 T cells were built from anywhere between roughly 17,000 and 1,000,000 sorted cells, with 10%, 30% or 50% of the purified RNA used. Naive CD8 T cells were FACS-sorted as CD8+CD4-CCR7+CD45RA+ on a BD FACSAria II into RLT Plus buffer. To test detection sensitivity, Jurkat RNA equivalent to roughly nine TCR copies was spiked into samples of roughly 18,000-1,000,000 naive CD8 T cells. Enrichment of CD8 T cells was performed with RosetteSep CD8+ T Cell Enrichment Cocktail and Ficoll-Paque, after which ACK red cell lysis was carried out. The CDR3 has 14 amino acids, counting the end cysteine and phenylalanine. The DNA shown is the 42-base CDR3, in frame from base 1. The junction shows trimming of 3 bases on V and 4 bases on J, and the gene matches do not reach 4 bases of it. Taken from the germline V gene, the CDR1 and CDR2 loops are LGHNA and YSLEER. The data stem from a study of molecular identifiers for immune sequencing clone quantification (dated 2018 in TCRdb). About the study as a whole: For a replicate experiment, RNA from roughly 18,000 or 92,000 naive CD8 T cells was divided into five aliquots, and four of the five aliquots were sequenced. The study was a methods study using CD8 T cells to benchmark molecular-identifier clustering-based TCR repertoire sequencing (MIDCIRS) and TCR RNA copy counting.

Overall study results and their limits: Without barcode sub-clustering, chimeric consensus sequences inflated TCR diversity; chimeras reached as high as 47%. Spiked-in Jurkat TCR RNA equal to a single cell's worth was reported to be detectable even within 1,100,000 naive CD8 T cells. The sizes of highly expanded clones could end up underestimated when identical TCR molecules share a barcode. Clones above 20 RNA copies held over 98% of molecules in CMV-specific effector cells but under 1% in naive cells. Naive libraries contained spiked-in Jurkat TCR RNA (approximately ten copies' worth), which is not part of the donor repertoire. Modeling indicated around 3 TCR RNA copies recovered per cell, compared with about ten by digital PCR, which implies a capture efficiency of around 31%.

This chain is built from TRBV4-3 and TRBJ1-1, with TRBD1 identical over 8 junction bases. The specimen was naive CD8+ T cells from blood, with Jurkat cell RNA spiked in. The cell subset or site tag for this specimen amounts to: FACS-sorted CD8+CD4-CCR7+CD45RA+ naive T cells. The clonotype originates from a human donor in good health. Some libraries in this study had Jurkat cell RNA spiked in. The CDR3 region: CASSHTTGGTEAFF. The nucleotide sequence is given as TGCGCCAGCAGCCACACAACAGGGGGCACTGAAGCTTTCTTT.